This T cell receptor beta chain was captured by sequencing in a study of identical twins. Findings of the study overall: Fewer insertions marked abundant cord blood beta clonotypes; young adult naive trended weakly, memory not at all. Weaker excess sharing between twins was seen in beta out-of-frame sequences.

This clonotype was found a few times. Its antigen is not known. TCRdb analysed the 5' RACE reads with MiXCR anew, one entry per CDR3 protein. The sample contains some 500,000 distinct CDR3 sequences, just under 10% of which appear only once. The CDR3 contains 12 residues. The germline V gene encodes CDR1 MNHEY and CDR2 SVGAGI. Trimming removed 6 bases from V and 6 bases from J, with 12 bases in between. These data were also reused for a study on yellow fever vaccine responses in identical twins.

Sequenced: PBMCs. This chain connects TRBV6-5 to TRBJ2-7; D is ambiguous. The clonotype originates from a woman aged 18 to 35 in good health. The CDR3 reads CASRPRALEQYF. CDR3 DNA sequence: TGTGCCAGCAGACCCCGGGCCCTCGAGCAGTACTTC.